The rows below give T cell receptor beta chains drawn from one sample of a study of T-cell reconstitution after alpha-beta-depleted transplantation in children. Via MiXCR, TCRdb re-called the PCR reads, giving one row per CDR3 protein. The sample carries about 480,000 distinct CDR3 sequences, approximately 13% recorded once. Material: PBMCs from the stem cell graft donor, obtained from the stem cell graft. These receptor sequences come from a human donor who donated a stem cell graft to a child with combined immunodeficiency. Both conserved end residues are part of each CDR3. A clone size is listed for some rows: how often the clone was seen (once, few, many), or a class if it is expanded.

J | size | V | CDR3
TRBJ1-1 | many | TRBV5-6 | CASSGGLNTEAFF
TRBJ2-1 | NA | TRBV12-3/TRBV12-4 | CASSLYDASYNEQFF
TRBJ2-3 | NA | TRBV12-3/TRBV12-4 | CASGGHRAKADTQYF
TRBJ2-7 | many | TRBV4-2 | CASSNQIGQYEQYF
TRBJ2-2 | NA | TRBV12-3/TRBV12-4 | CASSERTGLPNTGELFF
TRBJ2-1 | many | TRBV4-3 | CASSHPGTSGNNEQFF
TRBJ2-2 | NA | TRBV12-3/TRBV12-4 | CASSLSITGELFF
TRBJ1-5 | NA | TRBV6-2/TRBV6-3 | CASSYSGGSNQPQHF
TRBJ2-1 | NA | TRBV20-1 | CSASGLAKYNEQFF
TRBJ2-3 | many | TRBV29-1 | CSVARLLTDTQYF
TRBJ2-6 | many | TRBV12-3/TRBV12-4 | CASSLWGQGPSGANVLTF
TRBJ2-7 | NA | TRBV20-1 | CSATYRGVSYEQYF
TRBJ1-5 | few | TRBV11-2 | CASSHQGGQPQHF
TRBJ2-1 | medium-sized | TRBV15 | CATSSNRILRTNEQFF
TRBJ2-1 | many | TRBV7-8 | CASSLVGGVPYNEQFF
TRBJ2-5 | many | TRBV29-1 | CSVEDPSGGGQETQYF
TRBJ2-1 | NA | TRBV20-1 | CSAPVSGRHEQFF
TRBJ2-7 | few | TRBV5-1 | CASSLGGQGGYEQYF
TRBJ1-1 | few | TRBV7-9 | CASSIRSGTEAFF
TRBJ1-1 | many | TRBV5-1 | CASSLGGWTMNTEAFF
TRBJ2-5 | once | TRBV14 | CASSQGRLAGVETQYF
TRBJ1-5 | NA | TRBV30 | CAWSIQTTGTGRNQPQHF
TRBJ2-1 | NA | TRBV7-8 | CASRYSEEQFF
TRBJ2-2 | few | TRBV7-2 | CASSSIHTGELFF
TRBJ2-2 | NA | TRBV12-3/TRBV12-4 | CASSLGTRTDTGELFF
TRBJ2-3 | few | TRBV5-6 | CASSWGGAADTQYF
TRBJ1-5 | NA | TRBV15 | CATRTGGGEDQPQHF
TRBJ2-7 | few | TRBV6-5 | CASSYSLGKGQSIYEQYF
TRBJ2-5 | few | TRBV11-3 | CASSFASRETQYF
TRBJ2-5 | NA | TRBV2 | CAGASETQYF
TRBJ2-7 | many | TRBV29-1 | CSVGPRGSYEQYF
TRBJ2-2 | few | TRBV12-3/TRBV12-4 | CATSTDTGELFF
TRBJ2-3 | many | TRBV10-3 | CAITGTSDTQYF
TRBJ2-7 | many | TRBV5-1 | CASSLGQGLSYEQYF
TRBJ1-3 | NA | TRBV30 | CAWDRAPGNTIYF